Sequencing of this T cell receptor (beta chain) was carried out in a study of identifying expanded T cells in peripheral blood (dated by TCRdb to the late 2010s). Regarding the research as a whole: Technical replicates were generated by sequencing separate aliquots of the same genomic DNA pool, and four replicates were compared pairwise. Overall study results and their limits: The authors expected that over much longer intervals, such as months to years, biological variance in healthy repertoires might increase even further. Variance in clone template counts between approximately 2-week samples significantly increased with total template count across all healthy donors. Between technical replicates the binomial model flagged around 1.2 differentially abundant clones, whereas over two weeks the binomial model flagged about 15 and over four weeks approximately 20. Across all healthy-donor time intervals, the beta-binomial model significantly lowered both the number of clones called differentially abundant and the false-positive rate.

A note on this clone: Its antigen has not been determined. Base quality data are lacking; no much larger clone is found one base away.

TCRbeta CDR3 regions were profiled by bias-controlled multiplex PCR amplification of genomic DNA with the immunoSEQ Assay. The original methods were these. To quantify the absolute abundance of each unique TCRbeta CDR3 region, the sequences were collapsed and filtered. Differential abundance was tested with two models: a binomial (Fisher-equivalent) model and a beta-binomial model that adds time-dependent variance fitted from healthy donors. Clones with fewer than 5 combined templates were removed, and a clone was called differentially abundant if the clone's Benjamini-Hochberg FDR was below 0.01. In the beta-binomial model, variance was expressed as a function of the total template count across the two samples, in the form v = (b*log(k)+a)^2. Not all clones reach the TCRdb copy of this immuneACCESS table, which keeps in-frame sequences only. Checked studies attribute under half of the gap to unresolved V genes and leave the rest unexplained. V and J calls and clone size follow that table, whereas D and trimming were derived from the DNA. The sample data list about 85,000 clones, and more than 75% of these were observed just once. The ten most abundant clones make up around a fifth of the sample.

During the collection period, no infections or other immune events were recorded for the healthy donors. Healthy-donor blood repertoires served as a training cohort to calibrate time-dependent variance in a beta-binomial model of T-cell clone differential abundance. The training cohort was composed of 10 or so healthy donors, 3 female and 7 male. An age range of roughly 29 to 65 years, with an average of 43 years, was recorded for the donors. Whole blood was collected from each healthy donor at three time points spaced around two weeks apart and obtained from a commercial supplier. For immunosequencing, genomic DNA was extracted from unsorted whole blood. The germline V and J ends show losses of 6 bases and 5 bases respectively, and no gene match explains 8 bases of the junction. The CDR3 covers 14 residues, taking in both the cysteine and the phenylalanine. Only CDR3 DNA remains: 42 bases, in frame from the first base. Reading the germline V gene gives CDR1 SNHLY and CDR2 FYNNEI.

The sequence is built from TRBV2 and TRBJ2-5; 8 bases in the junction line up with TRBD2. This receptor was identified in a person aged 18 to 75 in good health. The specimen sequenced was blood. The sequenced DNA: TGTGCCAGCAGAGGACTAGCAGTCGGGGAGACCCAGTACTTC. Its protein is CASRGLAVGETQYF.